A single sample is the source of the 17 T cell receptor beta chains below, sequenced in a study of T cell repertoires in cytomegalovirus infection. TCRdb itself ran the reads through MiXCR, one entry per CDR3 protein. The sample has 250,000 or so distinct CDR3 sequences, 9.1% seen once. The sample consisted of PBMCs. These receptors were taken from a human donor in good health (CMV status not recorded). Some clones in this sample may be carry-over from other donors' samples.

The sample holds many counts of this clonotype. The V gene is TRBV20-1, the J gene TRBJ2-1; 11 bases fit TRBD2. Germline CDR1 DFQATT, CDR2 SNEGSKA (reference sequence). This CDR3 is built from 14 residues. Unmatched junction bases numbered 2, after V lost 1 base and J lost 6 bases. As DNA, the CDR3 is TGCAGTGCTAGAGGGACTAGCGGGTCCAATGAGCAGTTCTTC. It translates to CSARGTSGSNEQFF.

This clonotype showed up just a few times. The rearrangement uses TRBV6-5 and TRBJ2-7, with TRBD2 as a possible D gene (6 bases). Trimming took off 6 bases at V and 6 bases at J, with 18 bases between the two ends. Germline V gene data show CDR1 as MNHEY and CDR2 as SVGAGI. CDR3 length equals 14 residues. CDR3 sequence reads: CASSLVMGGGEQYF. The CDR3 DNA reads as TGTGCCAGCAGCTTGGTGATGGGAGGAGGCGAGCAGTACTTC.

The CDR3 nucleotides read TGTGCCAGCAGTTGGGGACAAGTAGGTGATGAAAAACTGTTTTTT. It encodes CASSWGQVGDEKLFF. V is TRBV12-3 or TRBV12-4 and J is TRBJ1-4; D may be TRBD1 (6 bases). The V end was cut by 4 bases, the J end by 6 bases, with 15 bases between. The CDR3 sequence is 15 residues long.

This clonotype turned up a few times. The rearrangement uses TRBV7-9 and TRBJ2-2; D remains ambiguous. The V and J ends lost 5 bases and 0 bases respectively, with 16 bases between them. The CDR3 is made up of 17 amino acids. Looked up from germline, CDR1 is SEHNR and CDR2 is FQNEAQ (reference sequence). CDR3 coding DNA: TGTGCCAGCAGCCCTATCAACCGACCTGCGAACACCGGGGAGCTGTTTTTT. As protein: CASSPINRPANTGELFF.

In its sample, this clonotype was seen many times. This rearrangement joins TRBV7-2 to TRBJ2-7; D unclear. CDR1 and CDR2 from the germline V gene are SGHTA and FQGNSA. The CDR3 covers 14 residues. The ends were cut back, 3 bases at V and 0 bases at J, with 9 bases in the middle. The CDR3 sequence is CASSFYLSSYEQYF. The CDR3, as DNA: TGTGCCAGCAGCTTCTATCTCAGCTCCTACGAGCAGTACTTC.

The table lists this clonotype with many counts. This chain uses TRBV28 with TRBJ1-1, with D possibly matching TRBD1 (6 bases). Trimming cost V 7 bases and J 1 base, with 7 bases left between them. Germline CDR1 is MDHEN and CDR2 is SYDVKM. The CDR3 totals 12 residues. CDR3 nucleotide sequence: TGTGCCAGCAAGGGGGAGAACACTGAAGCTTTCTTT. Residues: CASKGENTEAFF. Based on the CDR3 plus reference TRBV28 and TRBJ1-1, the full variable domain is DVKVTQSSRYLVKRTGEKVFLECVQDMDHENMFWYRQDPGLGLRLIYFSYDVKMKEKGDIPEGYSVSREKKERFSLILESASTNQTSMYLCASKGENTEAFFGQGTRLTVV.

This clonotype was counted at least ten times. The rearrangement uses TRBV25-1 and TRBJ2-1; 10 nucleotides agree with TRBD2. Per germline, CDR1 MGHDK and CDR2 SYGVNS. The CDR3 contains 15 residues. V gave up 2 bases and J gave up 12 bases; unmatched junction bases: 10. In nucleotides, the CDR3 is TGTGCCAGCAGTGAAGGGGCTAGCGGGAGATCCAGGCAGTTCTTC. Amino acids: CASSEGASGRSRQFF.

The table lists this clonotype with a few counts. The chain couples TRBV27 to TRBJ2-7; TRBD1 aligns across 7 bases. Germline V gene data show CDR1 as MNHEY and CDR2 as SMNVEV (reference sequence). This CDR3 comprises 15 residues. The J segment lost 6 bases and the V segment lost 5 bases, leaving 13 bases of the junction unmatched. The CDR3 region has the DNA TGTGCCAGCAGTGCGCTCGACAGGGTCCTGTTCGAGCAGTACTTC. Protein product: CASSALDRVLFEQYF.

This clonotype was recorded many times. V gene TRBV12-3 or TRBV12-4 combines with J gene TRBJ1-3, with D unresolved. With 2 bases removed from V and 2 bases from J, the gap between germline ends came to 10 bases. CDR3 length: 15 residues. DNA for the CDR3: TGTGCCAGCAGTTTAACGGGTGGAACTGGAAACACCATATATTTT. It encodes CASSLTGGTGNTIYF.

This clonotype was seen repeatedly, ten times or more. The chain employs TRBV20-1 and TRBJ2-7; no definite D call. Germline CDR1 DFQATT, CDR2 SNEGSKA (reference sequence). This CDR3 spans 11 amino acids. The ends were cut back, 1 base at V and 3 bases at J, with 4 bases in the middle. The CDR3 spells CSARGHYEQYF. CDR3 coding DNA: TGCAGTGCTAGAGGGCACTACGAGCAGTACTTC.

The chain employs TRBV14 and TRBJ2-5; D may be TRBD2 (5 bases). Between the trimmed V and J ends, which lost 1 base and 2 bases, there was a span of 11 bases. Germline V gene lookup returns CDR1 SGHDN and CDR2 FVKESK. The CDR3 is 15 amino acids. The CDR3 nucleotides are TGTGCCAGCAGCCAAGTCCGGACGGGGCAAGAGACCCAGTACTTC. This codes for CASSQVRTGQETQYF.

The rearrangement links TRBV19 to TRBJ1-2; no reliable D call. CDR1 is LNHDA, CDR2 SQIVND, per germline (reference sequence). The length of the CDR3 is 14 residues. The V end lost 6 bases, the J end lost 5 bases, and 16 bases lay between the germline ends. The CDR3 is CASSPSRVEYGYTF. In nucleotides, the CDR3 is TGTGCCAGTAGCCCATCTCGGGTAGAGTATGGCTACACCTTC.

This clonotype came up many times. The CDR3 DNA is TGTGCCACCGAGGACCAACATCAGCCCCAGCATTTT. It specifies CATEDQHQPQHF. The V and J genes are TRBV19 and TRBJ1-5; D unclear. V was shortened by 10 bases and J by 5 bases, with 12 bases between the two germline ends. Germline-derived CDR1 and CDR2 are LNHDA and SQIVND (reference sequence). This CDR3 is 12 amino acids long.

This clonotype has at least ten counts. The chain uses TRBV7-9 and TRBJ2-3; weak D call: TRBD1 (7 bases). The CDR3 runs to 14 residues. Germline CDR1 and CDR2: SEHNR and FQNEAQ (reference sequence). V lost 4 bases, J lost 5 bases, and 13 bases lay in between. Written as DNA, the CDR3 is TGTGCCAGCAGCTCCCGACAGGGAGGAGATACGCAGTATTTT. This codes for CASSSRQGGDTQYF.

This clonotype was recorded a few times. V usage is TRBV20-1 and J usage is TRBJ2-3; maybe TRBD2 (5 bases). The CDR3 covers 16 residues. The germline V gene encodes CDR1 DFQATT and CDR2 SNEGSKA (reference sequence). The V end lost 3 bases, the J end lost 1 base, and 17 bases lay between the germline ends. As DNA, the CDR3 is TGCAGTGCTAGTAACTCGGCGGGCGTAGGCACAGATACGCAGTATTTT. This sequence encodes CSASNSAGVGTDTQYF.

In its sample, this clonotype was seen many times. V is TRBV11-2 and J is TRBJ1-2; D is undetermined. Germline V lookup: CDR1 SGHAT, CDR2 FQNNGV. Trimming shortened V by 0 bases and J by 7 bases, and 9 bases separated the two germline ends. The CDR3 is 13 residues long. CDR3 sequence: CASSLDGGVGYTF. CDR3 sequence (DNA): TGTGCCAGCAGCTTAGATGGAGGTGTTGGCTACACCTTC.

This clonotype was detected many times. The rearrangement links TRBV19 to TRBJ2-7; a weak D match, TRBD1 (5 bases). V lost 3 bases, J lost 6 bases, and 9 bases lay in between. This CDR3 has 12 amino acids. Germline V lookup: CDR1 LNHDA, CDR2 SQIVND (reference sequence). CDR3 nucleotides: TGTGCCAGTAGTATCGGAAGGGGCGAGCAGTACTTC. Protein sequence: CASSIGRGEQYF.